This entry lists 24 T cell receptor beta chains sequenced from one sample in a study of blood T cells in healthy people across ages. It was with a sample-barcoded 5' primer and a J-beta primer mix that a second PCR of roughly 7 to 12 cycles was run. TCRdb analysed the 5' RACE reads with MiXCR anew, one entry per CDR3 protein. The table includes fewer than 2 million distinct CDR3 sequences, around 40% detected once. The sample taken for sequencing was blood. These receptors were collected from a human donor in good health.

The CDR3 sequence: CASNTGATNEKLFF. In DNA, the CDR3 is TGTGCCAGCAATACAGGGGCGACTAATGAAAAACTGTTTTTT. The chain couples TRBV28 to TRBJ1-4; 7 positions match TRBD1. The CDR3 is 14 amino acids. The ends lost 7 bases at V and 2 bases at J; junction bases unmatched: 4. Per germline, CDR1 MDHEN and CDR2 SYDVKM.

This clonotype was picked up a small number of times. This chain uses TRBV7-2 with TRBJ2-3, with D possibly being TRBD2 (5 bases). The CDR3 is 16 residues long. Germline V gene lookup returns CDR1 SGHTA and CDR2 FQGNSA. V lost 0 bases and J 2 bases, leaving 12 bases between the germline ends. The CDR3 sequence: CASSLAGSGSTDTQYF. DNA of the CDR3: TGTGCCAGCAGCTTAGCGGGGAGCGGATCCACAGATACGCAGTATTTT.

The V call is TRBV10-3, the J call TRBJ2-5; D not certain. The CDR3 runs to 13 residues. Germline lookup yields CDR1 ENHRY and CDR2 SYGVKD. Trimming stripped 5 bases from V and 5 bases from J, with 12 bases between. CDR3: CAISRVDGETQYF. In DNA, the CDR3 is TGTGCCATCAGTAGAGTGGACGGGGAGACCCAGTACTTC.

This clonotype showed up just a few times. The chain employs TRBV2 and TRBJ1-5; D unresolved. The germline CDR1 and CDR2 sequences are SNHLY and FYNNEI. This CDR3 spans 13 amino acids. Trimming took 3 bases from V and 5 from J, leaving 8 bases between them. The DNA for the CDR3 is TGTGCCAGCAGTGAGGAGGTTTATCAGCCCCAGCATTTT. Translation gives CASSEEVYQPQHF.

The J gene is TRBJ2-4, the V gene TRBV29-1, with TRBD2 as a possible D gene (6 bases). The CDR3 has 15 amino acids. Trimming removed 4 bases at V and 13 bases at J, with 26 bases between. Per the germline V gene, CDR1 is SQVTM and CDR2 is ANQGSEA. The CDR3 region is CSVARKGVEGLKQYF. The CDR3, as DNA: TGCAGCGTTGCCCGAAAAGGGGTGGAGGGTTTAAAGCAGTACTTC. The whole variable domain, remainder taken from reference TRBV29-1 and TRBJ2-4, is SAVISQKPSRDICQRGTSLTIQCQVDSQVTMMFWYRQQPGQSLTLIATANQGSEATYESGFVIDKFPISRPNLTFSTLTVSNMSPEDSSIYLCSVARKGVEGLKQYFGAGTRLSVL.

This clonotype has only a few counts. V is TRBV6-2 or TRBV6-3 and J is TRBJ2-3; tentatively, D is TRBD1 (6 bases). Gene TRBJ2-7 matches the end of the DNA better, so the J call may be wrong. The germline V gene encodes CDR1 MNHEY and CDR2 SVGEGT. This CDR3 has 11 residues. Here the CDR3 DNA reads TGTGCCAGCAGGCCCGGGACATCGCAGTACTTC. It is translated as CASRPGTSQYF.

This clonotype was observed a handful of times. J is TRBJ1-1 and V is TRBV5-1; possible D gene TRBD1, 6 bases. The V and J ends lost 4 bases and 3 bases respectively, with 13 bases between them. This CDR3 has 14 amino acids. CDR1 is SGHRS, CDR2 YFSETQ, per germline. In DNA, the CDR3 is TGCGCCAGCAGCACACAGGGCTGGGACACTGAAGCTTTCTTT. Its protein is CASSTQGWDTEAFF.

DNA for the CDR3: TGTGCCAGCAGCTTAGCGGGGGGTATAGCCCGGCCGCAGTATTTT. Protein: CASSLAGGIARPQYF. V usage is TRBV7-3 and J usage is TRBJ2-3; TRBD2 agrees at 8 bases. V shed 2 bases, J shed 10 bases, and the junction held 11 bases outside the gene matches. CDR3 length equals 15 residues. Germline CDR1 SGHTA, CDR2 FQGTGA. Combining the CDR3 with reference TRBV7-3 and TRBJ2-3 gives the whole variable domain GAGVSQTPSNKVTEKGKYVELRCDPISGHTALYWYRQSLGQGPEFLIYFQGTGAADDSGLPNDRFFAVRPEGSVSTLKIQRTERGDSAVYLCASSLAGGIARPQYFGPGTRLTVL.

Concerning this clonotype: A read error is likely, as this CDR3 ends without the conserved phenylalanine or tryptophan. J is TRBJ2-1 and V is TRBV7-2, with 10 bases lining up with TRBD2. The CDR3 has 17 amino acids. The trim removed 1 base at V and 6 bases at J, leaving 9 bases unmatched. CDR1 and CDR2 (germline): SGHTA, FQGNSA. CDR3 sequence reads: CASSLGMASGGVNEQFI. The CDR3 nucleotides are TGTGCCAGCAGCTTAGGTATGGCTAGCGGGGGCGTCAATGAGCAGTTCATC.

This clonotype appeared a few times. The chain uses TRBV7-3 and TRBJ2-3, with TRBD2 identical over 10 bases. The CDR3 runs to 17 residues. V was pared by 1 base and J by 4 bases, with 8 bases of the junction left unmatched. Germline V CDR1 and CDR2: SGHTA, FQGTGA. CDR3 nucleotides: TGTGCCAGCAGCTTAAGTAGCGGGGGGACCGTGGCAGATACGCAGTATTTT. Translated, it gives CASSLSSGGTVADTQYF.

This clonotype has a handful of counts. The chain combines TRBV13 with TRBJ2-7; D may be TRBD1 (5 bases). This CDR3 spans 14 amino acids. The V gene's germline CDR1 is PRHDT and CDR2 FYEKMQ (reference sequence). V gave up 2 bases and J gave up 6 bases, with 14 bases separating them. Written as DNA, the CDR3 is TGTGCCAGCAGCTTAAGGGGATTCGGGTCCGAGCAGTACTTC. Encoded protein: CASSLRGFGSEQYF.

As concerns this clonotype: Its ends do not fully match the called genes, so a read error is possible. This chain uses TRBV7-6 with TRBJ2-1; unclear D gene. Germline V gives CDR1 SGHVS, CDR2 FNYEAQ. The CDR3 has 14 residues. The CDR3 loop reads CASSLARPYNGQFF. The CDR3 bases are TGTGCCAGCAGCTTAGCGCGGCCGTACAATGGGCAGTTCTTC.

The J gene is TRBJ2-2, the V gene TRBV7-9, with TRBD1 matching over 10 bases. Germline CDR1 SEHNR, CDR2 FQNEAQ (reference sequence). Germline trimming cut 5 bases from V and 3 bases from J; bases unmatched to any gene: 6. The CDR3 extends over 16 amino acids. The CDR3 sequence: CASSLPGQGYTGELFF. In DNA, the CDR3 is TGTGCCAGCAGCCTTCCGGGACAGGGGTACACCGGGGAGCTGTTTTTT.

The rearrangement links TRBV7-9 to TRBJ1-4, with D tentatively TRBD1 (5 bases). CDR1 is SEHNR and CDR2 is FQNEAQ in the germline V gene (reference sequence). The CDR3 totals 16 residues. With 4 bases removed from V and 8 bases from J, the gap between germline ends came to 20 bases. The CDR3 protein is CASSSPWGGVEEKLFF. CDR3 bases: TGTGCCAGCAGCTCCCCGTGGGGGGGGGTAGAAGAAAAACTGTTTTTT.

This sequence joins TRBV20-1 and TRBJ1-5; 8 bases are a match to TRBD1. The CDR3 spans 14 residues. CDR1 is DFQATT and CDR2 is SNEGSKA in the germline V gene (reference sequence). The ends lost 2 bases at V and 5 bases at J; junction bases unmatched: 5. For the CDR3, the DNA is TGCAGTGCTAGACATGGACAGGGTTATCAGCCCCAGCATTTT. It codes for CSARHGQGYQPQHF.

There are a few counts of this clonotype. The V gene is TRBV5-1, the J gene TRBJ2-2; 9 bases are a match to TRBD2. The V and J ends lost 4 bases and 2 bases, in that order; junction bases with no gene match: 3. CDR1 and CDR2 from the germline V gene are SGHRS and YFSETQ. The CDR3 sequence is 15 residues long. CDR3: CASSATSGNTGELFF. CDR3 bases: TGCGCCAGCAGCGCGACTAGCGGAAACACCGGGGAGCTGTTTTTT. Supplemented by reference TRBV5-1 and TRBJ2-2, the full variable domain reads KAGVTQTPRYLIKTRGQQVTLSCSPISGHRSVSWYQQTPGQGLQFLFEYFSETQRNKGNFPGRFSGRQFSNSRSEMNVSTLELGDSALYLCASSATSGNTGELFFGEGSRLTVL.

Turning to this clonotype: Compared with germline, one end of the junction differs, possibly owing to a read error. CDR3 coding DNA: TGTGCCAGCAGTTTAGCTCTACAGGGTGGACCCCTCCACTTT. It translates to CASSLALQGGPLHF. The chain combines TRBV7-2 with TRBJ1-6; possibly TRBD1 for D (6 bases). Germline assignment: CDR1 SGHTA and CDR2 FQGNSA. The CDR3 is 14 amino acids.

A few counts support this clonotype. In DNA, the CDR3 is TGTGCCAGCAGCTCTACGGATGGCCTTCCCTACGAGCAGTACTTC. Its protein is CASSSTDGLPYEQYF. The J gene is TRBJ2-7, the V gene TRBV7-2; D is ambiguous. Trimming stripped 4 bases from V and 2 bases from J, with 15 bases between. This CDR3 has 15 amino acids. Germline CDR1 SGHTA, CDR2 FQGNSA.

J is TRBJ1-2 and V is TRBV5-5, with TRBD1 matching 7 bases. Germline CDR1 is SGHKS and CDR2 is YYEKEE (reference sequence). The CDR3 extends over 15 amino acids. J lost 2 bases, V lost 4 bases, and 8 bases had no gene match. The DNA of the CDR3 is TGTGCCAGCAGCCCTAACAGGGGAGGAAACTATGGCTACACCTTC. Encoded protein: CASSPNRGGNYGYTF.

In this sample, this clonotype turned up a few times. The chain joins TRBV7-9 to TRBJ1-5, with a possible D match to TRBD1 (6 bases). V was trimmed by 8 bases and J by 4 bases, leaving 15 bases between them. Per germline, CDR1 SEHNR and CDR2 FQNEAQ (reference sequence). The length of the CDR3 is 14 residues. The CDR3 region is CASGAGANNQPQHF. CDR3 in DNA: TGTGCCAGCGGTGCAGGGGCCAATAATCAGCCCCAGCATTTT.

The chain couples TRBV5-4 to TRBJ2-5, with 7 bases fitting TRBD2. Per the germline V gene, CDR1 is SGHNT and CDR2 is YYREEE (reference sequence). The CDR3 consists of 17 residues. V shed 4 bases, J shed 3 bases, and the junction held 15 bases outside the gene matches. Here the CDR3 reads CASSMEPWASGEETQYF. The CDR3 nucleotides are TGTGCCAGCAGCATGGAGCCGTGGGCTAGCGGAGAAGAGACCCAGTACTTC.

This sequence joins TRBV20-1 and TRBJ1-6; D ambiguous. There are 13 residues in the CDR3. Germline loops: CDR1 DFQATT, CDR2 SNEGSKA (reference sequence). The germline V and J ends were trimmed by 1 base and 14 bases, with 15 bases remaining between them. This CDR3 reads CSARATGNRALHF. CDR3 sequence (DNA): TGCAGTGCTAGAGCAACGGGGAATCGGGCCCTCCACTTT.

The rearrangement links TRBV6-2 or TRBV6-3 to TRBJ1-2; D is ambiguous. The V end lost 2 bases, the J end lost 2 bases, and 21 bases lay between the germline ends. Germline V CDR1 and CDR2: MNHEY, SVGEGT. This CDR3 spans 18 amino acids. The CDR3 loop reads CASSYDVLGKPTNYGYTF. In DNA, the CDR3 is TGTGCCAGCAGTTACGATGTCTTGGGCAAACCGACCAACTATGGCTACACCTTC.

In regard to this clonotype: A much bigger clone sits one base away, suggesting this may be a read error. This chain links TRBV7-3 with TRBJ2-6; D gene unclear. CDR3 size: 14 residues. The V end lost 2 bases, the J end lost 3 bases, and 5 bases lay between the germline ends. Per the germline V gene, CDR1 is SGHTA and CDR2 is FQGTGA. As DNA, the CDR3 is TGTGCCAGCAGCTTAGACTTTGGGGCCAACGTCCTGACTTTC. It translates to CASSLDFGANVLTF.